This entry concerns a single T cell receptor beta chain. The entry originates in a study of PD-L1 blockade in urothelial cancer. As to time point: pretreatment peripheral blood. Germline lookup yields CDR1 LNHDA and CDR2 SQIVND (reference sequence). The CDR3 is 16 amino acids. TCRdb's copy holds only in-frame clones and misses some; the assay was immunoSEQ multiplex PCR. The sample lists tens of thousands of clones; 84% were seen once. The chain employs TRBV19 and TRBJ1-5; the match to TRBD1 covers 7 bases. This TCR came from a man in his sixties with urothelial cancer. This specimen consisted of PBMCs, obtained around atezolizumab (anti-PD-L1) treatment. DNA of the CDR3: TGTTCTTCGGGGTCCACGACAGGGAAGGGCAATCAGCCCCAGCATTTT. Translation: CSSGSTTGKGNQPQHF.